The clone carrying this TCR beta chain occurred a few times. Its target is unknown. Per the germline V gene, CDR1 is SGHNT and CDR2 is YYREEE (reference sequence). This CDR3 has 12 residues. Trimming took off 2 bases at V and 6 bases at J, with 8 bases between the two ends. This specimen comes from a study of shared clonotypes between healthy human individuals. Turning to the study itself: CD4 naive and CD4 memory each took three plates per donor, while CD8 naive took two and CD8 memory one.

Findings of the study overall: When naive CD4 clonotypes were compared across a handful of donors, 5% to 5.5% were shared. The low donor count limited represented genetic and exposure-history diversity.

Measured with immunoSEQ multiplex PCR; TCRdb has only the in-frame clones, and not every one. The table records roughly 2,500,000 clones, approximately 94% of them present only once. The chain carries TRBV5-4 and TRBJ1-2; no reliable D call. The sequenced sample consisted of naive CD4+ T cells from PBMCs. Subset denoted: CD45RA+ positively selected. The TCR originated in a man younger than 30 in good health. Some clones in this sample may be carry-over from other donors' samples. This CDR3 reads CASSFQKDGYTF. The CDR3 nucleotides are TGTGCCAGCAGCTTTCAGAAGGATGGCTACACCTTC.